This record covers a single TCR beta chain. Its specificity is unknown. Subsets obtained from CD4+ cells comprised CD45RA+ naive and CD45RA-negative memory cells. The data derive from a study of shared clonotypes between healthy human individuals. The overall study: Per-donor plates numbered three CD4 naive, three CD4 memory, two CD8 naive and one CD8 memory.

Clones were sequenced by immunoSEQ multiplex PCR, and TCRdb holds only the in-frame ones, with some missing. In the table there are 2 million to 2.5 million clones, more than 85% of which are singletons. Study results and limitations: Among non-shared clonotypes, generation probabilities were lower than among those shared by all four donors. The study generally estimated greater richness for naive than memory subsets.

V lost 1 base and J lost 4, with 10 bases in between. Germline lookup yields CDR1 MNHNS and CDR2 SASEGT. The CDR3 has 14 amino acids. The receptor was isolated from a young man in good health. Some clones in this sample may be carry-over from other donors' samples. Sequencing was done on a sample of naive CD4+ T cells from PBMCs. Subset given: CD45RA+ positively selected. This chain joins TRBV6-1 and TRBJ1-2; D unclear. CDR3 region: CASSEDRTSYGYTF. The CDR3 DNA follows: TGTGCCAGCAGTGAAGATCGAACGTCCTATGGCTACACCTTC.